These 32 T cell receptor beta chains were all obtained from the same sample, sequenced in a study of response to subunit inactivated influenza vaccine. TCRdb fed the RT-PCR reads into MiXCR, producing one record per CDR3 protein. Here the sample spans more than 700,000 distinct CDR3 sequences, approximately 21% being singletons. This specimen consisted of PBMCs from blood, obtained around 5 days after vaccination. The receptors were sampled from a man aged 50-60 years who received an inactivated influenza vaccine.

V gene TRBV9 combines with J gene TRBJ1-3; weak D call: TRBD1 (5 bases). With 2 bases removed from V and 0 bases from J, the gap between germline ends came to 9 bases. Germline lookup yields CDR1 SGDLS and CDR2 YYNGEE. The CDR3 has 15 amino acids. The CDR3, as DNA: TGTGCCAGCAGCGTCTCGACAGTCTCTGGAAACACCATATATTTT. It codes for CASSVSTVSGNTIYF. Looking up the rest from reference TRBV9 and TRBJ1-3 gives the full variable domain: DSGVTQTPKHLITATGQRVTLRCSPRSGDLSVYWYQQSLDQGLQFLIQYYNGEERAKGNILERFSAQQFPDLHSELNLSSLELGDSALYFCASSVSTVSGNTIYFGEGSWLTVV.

The chain links TRBV20-1 to TRBJ1-2; TRBD1 matches 9 bases. V trimming: 7 bases; J trimming: 1 base; junction bases outside the gene matches: 7. CDR1 and CDR2 from the germline V gene are DFQATT and SNEGSKA (reference sequence). The CDR3 is made up of 14 amino acids. Written as DNA, the CDR3 is TGCAGTGATTTAAGGACAGGGGATAACTATGGCTACACCTTC. It yields the protein CSDLRTGDNYGYTF.

This clonotype has at least ten counts. V is TRBV12-3 or TRBV12-4 and J is TRBJ1-1; D not resolved. The germline V and J ends were trimmed by 1 base and 3 bases, with 12 bases remaining between them. This CDR3 is 15 amino acids long. CDR3 bases: TGTGCCAGCAGTTTAGATCTCGTCGATTACACTGAAGCTTTCTTT. Translation: CASSLDLVDYTEAFF.

This clonotype was detected ten times or more. The CDR3 nucleotides are TGCGCCAGCAGCCAAGCGGGGGGCAGGCGCCCCTACAATGAGCAGTTCTTC. Translation gives CASSQAGGRRPYNEQFF. The chain uses TRBV4-3 and TRBJ2-1; tentative D call: TRBD2 (7 bases). The CDR3 has 17 amino acids. Germline lookup yields CDR1 LGHNA and CDR2 YSLEER. V gave up 1 base and J gave up 2 bases, with 15 bases separating them.

The chain carries TRBV27 and TRBJ1-3; possible D gene TRBD1, 6 bases. CDR3 length: 15 residues. From germline, CDR1 is MNHEY and CDR2 SMNVEV (reference sequence). V shed 2 bases and J shed 2 bases, with 10 bases lying between them. CDR3 protein: CASSLRGATGNTIYF. In DNA form, the CDR3 reads TGTGCCAGCAGTTTACGGGGGGCCACTGGAAACACCATATATTTT.

The rearrangement joins TRBV7-9 to TRBJ2-3, with 7 bases lining up with TRBD1. The CDR3 extends over 16 amino acids. Germline CDR1 reads SEHNR; CDR2 reads FQNEAQ (reference sequence). Trimming at V came to 3 bases and at J to 4 bases, leaving 10 bases not matched to a gene. CDR3 amino acids: CASSFLGGLIADTQYF. Here the CDR3 DNA reads TGTGCCAGCAGCTTCCTAGGGGGCCTCATCGCAGATACGCAGTATTTT.

This clonotype was counted between two and nine times. The V and J genes are TRBV7-9 and TRBJ2-3; perhaps TRBD2 as D (7 bases). The V gene lost 5 bases and the J gene lost 2 bases, with 17 bases spanning the gap. CDR1 is SEHNR and CDR2 is FQNEAQ in the germline V gene (reference sequence). This CDR3 comprises 16 residues. This CDR3 is CASSPEAAGATDTQYF. In DNA form, the CDR3 reads TGTGCCAGCAGCCCCGAAGCGGCGGGGGCCACAGATACGCAGTATTTT. The full variable domain, with the rest looked up from reference TRBV7-9 and TRBJ2-3, is DTGVSQNPRHKITKRGQNVTFRCDPISEHNRLYWYRQTLGQGPEFLTYFQNEAQLEKSRLLSDRFSAERPKGSFSTLEIQRTEQGDSAMYLCASSPEAAGATDTQYFGPGTRLTVL.

This clonotype was detected ten times or more. The V and J genes are TRBV6-2 or TRBV6-3 and TRBJ1-4, with unresolved D. Germline V gene sequence: CDR1 MNHEY, CDR2 SVGEGT. The CDR3 covers 12 residues. V shed 2 bases and J shed 8 bases, with 6 bases lying between them. The CDR3 nucleotides read TGTGCCAGCAGTTACGGAGCAGAAAAACTGTTTTTT. The encoded protein is CASSYGAEKLFF.

The chain uses TRBV5-1 and TRBJ2-3, with 11 positions matching TRBD2. The CDR3 has 16 amino acids. CDR1 and CDR2 from the germline V gene are SGHRS and YFSETQ. V shed 5 bases, J shed 6 bases, and the junction held 11 bases outside the gene matches. This CDR3 reads CASRPGTSGPVDTQYF. In DNA, the CDR3 is TGCGCCAGCAGGCCCGGGACTAGCGGACCAGTTGATACGCAGTATTTT.

The chain recombines TRBV6-2 or TRBV6-3 with TRBJ2-1; 9 bases match TRBD2. V was pared by 0 bases and J by 2 bases, with 5 bases of the junction left unmatched. The V gene's germline CDR1 is MNHEY and CDR2 SVGEGT. The CDR3 extends over 17 amino acids. The chain's CDR3 is CASSYSGGRETYNEQFF. The CDR3 coding sequence is TGTGCCAGCAGTTACTCGGGCGGGAGGGAAACCTACAATGAGCAGTTCTTC.

The gene calls are TRBV6-5 and TRBJ2-3; D may match TRBD1 or TRBD2 (5 bases each). Germline V CDR1 and CDR2: MNHEY, SVGAGI. The CDR3 is made up of 16 amino acids. Trimming removed 3 bases from V and 1 base from J, with 14 bases in between. The chain's CDR3 is CASSYGRDGGTDTQYF. The CDR3 nucleotides are TGTGCCAGCAGTTATGGCCGGGACGGAGGCACAGATACGCAGTATTTT.

This clonotype has more than one count but fewer than ten. Written as DNA, the CDR3 is TGTGCCACCAGTGATTTCTCGCAGGCTGGAGGCTACACCTTC. Its translation: CATSDFSQAGGYTF. The chain uses TRBV24-1 and TRBJ1-2; D remains ambiguous. Trimming took 1 base from V and 8 from J, leaving 13 bases between them. This CDR3 is built from 14 residues. CDR1 and CDR2 from the germline V gene are KGHDR and SFDVKD.

The CDR3 nucleotides are TGCAGTGCTAGAGAAGGGACTATCGGGACAGATACGCAGTATTTT. This codes for CSAREGTIGTDTQYF. This rearrangement joins TRBV20-1 to TRBJ2-3; 7 nucleotides align to TRBD2. The CDR3 extends over 15 amino acids. CDR1 DFQATT and CDR2 SNEGSKA come from the germline V gene (reference sequence). J gave up 3 bases and V 0 bases, and 6 bases lay outside the gene matches.

A few counts support this clonotype. The chain couples TRBV10-3 to TRBJ1-4; TRBD1 matches at 8 bases. The CDR3 totals 15 residues. V was pared by 0 bases and J by 4 bases, with 1 base of the junction left unmatched. Germline loops: CDR1 ENHRY, CDR2 SYGVKD. This chain's CDR3 is CAISESGQGNEKLFF. CDR3 in DNA: TGTGCCATCAGTGAGTCTGGACAGGGTAATGAAAAACTGTTTTTT.

There are a few counts of this clonotype. CDR3 region: CASSHGGATEAFF. The CDR3 nucleotides read TGTGCCAGCAGTCACGGGGGGGCCACTGAAGCTTTCTTT. The V gene is TRBV6-5, the J gene TRBJ1-1, with a tentative D call TRBD1 (6 bases). Germline CDR1 is MNHEY and CDR2 is SVGAGI. The CDR3 runs to 13 residues. V was cut by 5 bases and J by 4 bases, with 11 bases left in between.

The CDR3 reads CASSLEIVTGHNEQFF. DNA for the CDR3: TGTGCCAGCAGCTTAGAAATTGTGACAGGGCACAATGAGCAGTTCTTC. The V and J genes are TRBV11-2 and TRBJ2-1; 7 bases map to TRBD1. This CDR3 has 16 residues. V gave up 0 bases and J gave up 5 bases; unmatched junction bases: 7. CDR1 and CDR2 (germline): SGHAT, FQNNGV.

This clonotype came up many times. The chain has TRBV7-9 and TRBJ2-1; unclear D gene. Germline V CDR1 and CDR2: SEHNR, FQNEAQ (reference sequence). The CDR3 consists of 16 residues. V gave up 2 bases and J gave up 1 base, with 12 bases separating them. DNA of the CDR3: TGTGCCAGCAGCTTACTTGGCGGAGCGTCCTACAATGAGCAGTTCTTC. Translation: CASSLLGGASYNEQFF. Looking up the rest from reference TRBV7-9 and TRBJ2-1 gives the full variable domain: DTGVSQNPRHKITKRGQNVTFRCDPISEHNRLYWYRQTLGQGPEFLTYFQNEAQLEKSRLLSDRFSAERPKGSFSTLEIQRTEQGDSAMYLCASSLLGGASYNEQFFGPGTRLTVL.

This clonotype turned up a few times. The rearrangement links TRBV11-1 to TRBJ2-3; D not resolved. Germline V CDR1 and CDR2: SGHAT, FQDESV (reference sequence). The CDR3 runs to 13 residues. Trimming shortened V by 0 bases and J by 5 bases, and 6 bases separated the two germline ends. The CDR3 reads CASSLAREDTQYF. CDR3 DNA: TGTGCCAGCAGCTTAGCGCGAGAAGATACGCAGTATTTT.

The V and J genes are TRBV4-1 and TRBJ2-7, with 13 positions matching TRBD2. Germline V gene data show CDR1 as MGHRA and CDR2 as YSYEKL. After removal of 5 bases from V and 6 bases from J, the junction contained 4 bases not matched to a gene. The CDR3 is made up of 14 amino acids. The CDR3: CASSGLAGELEQYF. The DNA of the CDR3 is TGCGCCAGCAGCGGACTAGCGGGGGAACTCGAGCAGTACTTC.

This clonotype has a handful of counts. The chain uses TRBV20-1 and TRBJ1-6, with a weak D call TRBD1 (5 bases). The CDR3 runs to 13 residues. The V end was cut by 6 bases, the J end by 6 bases, with 12 bases between. Germline assignment: CDR1 DFQATT and CDR2 SNEGSKA (reference sequence). The CDR3 sequence is CSATSTANSPLHF. As DNA, the CDR3 is TGCAGTGCCACCTCGACAGCTAATTCACCCCTCCACTTT.

The rearrangement joins TRBV6-5 to TRBJ2-3, with D unclear. The germline gives CDR1 MNHEY, CDR2 SVGAGI. Trimming cost V 0 bases and J 4 bases, with 14 bases left between them. The CDR3 is 16 residues long. CDR3 coding DNA: TGTGCCAGCAGTTACTCGATCGGGCGAGCCGCAGATACGCAGTATTTT. This encodes CASSYSIGRAADTQYF.

A few counts support this clonotype. The CDR3, as DNA: TGTGCCAGCACCCTAGCCGGACTAGCGGGAGATAAGCAGTACTTC. Protein: CASTLAGLAGDKQYF. This chain uses TRBV7-9 with TRBJ2-7; 13 nucleotides match TRBD2. CDR1 and CDR2 (germline): SEHNR, FQNEAQ (reference sequence). CDR3 length equals 15 residues. V trimming: 7 bases; J trimming: 8 bases; junction bases outside the gene matches: 11.

This clonotype was seen more than once but under ten times. The chain recombines TRBV29-1 with TRBJ2-1, with D possibly being TRBD1 (5 bases). Trimming left V 7 bases short and J 0 bases short, with 16 bases between. The CDR3 spans 15 residues. Germline V gives CDR1 SQVTM, CDR2 ANQGSEA. CDR3 sequence (DNA): TGCAGCGCCTCCGGCGCGGACAACTCCTACAATGAGCAGTTCTTC. Translated, it gives CSASGADNSYNEQFF.

This sequence joins TRBV20-1 and TRBJ1-5; 8 bases are shared with TRBD1. V trimming: 0 bases; J trimming: 3 bases; junction bases outside the gene matches: 7. Germline V gene lookup returns CDR1 DFQATT and CDR2 SNEGSKA (reference sequence). This CDR3 has 16 residues. CDR3 in amino acids: CSARDVRTGSNQPQHF. The CDR3 nucleotides read TGCAGTGCTAGAGATGTCCGGACAGGGTCCAATCAGCCCCAGCATTTT.

This chain uses TRBV12-3 or TRBV12-4 with TRBJ1-5, with a tentative D call TRBD1 (5 bases). Trimming shortened V by 7 bases and J by 4 bases, and 20 bases separated the two germline ends. The CDR3 length is 16 residues. The DNA for the CDR3 is TGTGCCAGCACCGTCAGGGATGGGGGTCCGAATCAGCCCCAGCATTTT. It encodes CASTVRDGGPNQPQHF.

The chain combines TRBV2 with TRBJ2-5; no clear D gene. This CDR3 is built from 14 residues. The germline V and J ends were trimmed by 0 bases and 4 bases, with 9 bases remaining between them. Germline assignment: CDR1 SNHLY and CDR2 FYNNEI. CDR3 coding DNA: TGTGCCAGCAGTGAAGCTGGTCGTGGAGAGACCCAGTACTTC. Amino acid sequence: CASSEAGRGETQYF.

This clonotype was observed a few times. The V call is TRBV20-1, the J call TRBJ2-3, with D perhaps TRBD2 (6 bases). Trimming shortened V by 3 bases and J by 3 bases, and 16 bases separated the two germline ends. The CDR3 spans 15 residues. CDR1 and CDR2 from the germline V gene are DFQATT and SNEGSKA (reference sequence). In nucleotides, the CDR3 is TGCAGTGCTAGTTCCACTAGCATTGGTACAGATACGCAGTATTTT. It specifies CSASSTSIGTDTQYF.

The chain combines TRBV25-1 with TRBJ2-1, with D possibly TRBD2 on 5 matching bases. The CDR3 is made up of 13 amino acids. Germline values: CDR1 MGHDK, CDR2 SYGVNS. Trimming took off 2 bases at V and 7 bases at J, with 9 bases between the two ends. This CDR3 is CASSEGSVNEQFF. CDR3 nucleotide sequence: TGTGCCAGCAGTGAAGGTAGCGTAAATGAGCAGTTCTTC. The complete variable domain, with remaining parts taken from reference TRBV25-1 and TRBJ2-1, reads EADIYQTPRYLVIGTGKKITLECSQTMGHDKMYWYQQDPGMELHLIHYSYGVNSTEKGDLSSESTVSRIRTEHFPLTLESARPSHTSQYLCASSEGSVNEQFFGPGTRLTVL.

The sample holds a few counts of this clonotype. The V call is TRBV20-1, the J call TRBJ2-7; 7 bases align to TRBD2. Germline assignment: CDR1 DFQATT and CDR2 SNEGSKA (reference sequence). CDR3 length: 15 residues. V dropped 5 bases and J dropped 0; count of bases not matched to a gene: 10. The DNA of the CDR3 is TGCAGTGCTTCGACTAGCCGCCATAGCTCCTACGAGCAGTACTTC. Protein sequence: CSASTSRHSSYEQYF.

V usage is TRBV4-1 and J usage is TRBJ2-3, with 10 bases fitting TRBD2. The CDR3 extends over 17 amino acids. V dropped 5 bases and J dropped 2; count of bases not matched to a gene: 10. Germline V CDR1 and CDR2: MGHRA, YSYEKL. This CDR3 reads CASSVSGGASYTDTQYF. The CDR3 DNA sequence: TGCGCCAGCAGCGTCAGCGGGGGGGCCTCCTACACAGATACGCAGTATTTT.

This clonotype was seen many times. The chain couples TRBV11-1 to TRBJ2-1, with 8 bases that match TRBD2. The CDR3 has 19 residues. Germline lookup yields CDR1 SGHAT and CDR2 FQDESV (reference sequence). The V and J ends lost 1 base and 2 bases, in that order; junction bases with no gene match: 13. CDR3 in DNA: TGTGCCAGCAGCTTAGTAGGTGGGCGGGGGGATTCACCCTACAATGAGCAGTTCTTC. It specifies CASSLVGGRGDSPYNEQFF.

J is TRBJ1-6 and V is TRBV7-9; no firm D call. The V end lost 6 bases, the J end lost 7 bases, and 19 bases lay between the germline ends. CDR1 and CDR2 from the germline V gene are SEHNR and FQNEAQ (reference sequence). The CDR3 is made up of 16 amino acids. CDR3 residues: CASSPTEVAKNSPLHF. The DNA of the CDR3 is TGTGCCAGCAGTCCGACTGAGGTCGCTAAAAATTCACCCCTCCACTTT.